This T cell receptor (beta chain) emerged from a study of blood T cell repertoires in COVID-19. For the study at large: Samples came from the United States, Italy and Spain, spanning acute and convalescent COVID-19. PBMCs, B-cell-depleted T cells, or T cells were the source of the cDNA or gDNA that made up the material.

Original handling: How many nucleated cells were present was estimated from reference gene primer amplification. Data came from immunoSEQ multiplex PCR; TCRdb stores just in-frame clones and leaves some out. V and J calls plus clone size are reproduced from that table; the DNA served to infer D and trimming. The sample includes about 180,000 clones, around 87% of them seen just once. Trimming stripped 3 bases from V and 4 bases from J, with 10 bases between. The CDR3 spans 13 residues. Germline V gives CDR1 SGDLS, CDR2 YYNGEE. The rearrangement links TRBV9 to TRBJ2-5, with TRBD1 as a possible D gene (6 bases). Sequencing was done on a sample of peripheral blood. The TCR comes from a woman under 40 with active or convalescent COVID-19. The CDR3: CASSEDRRETQYF. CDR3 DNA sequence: TGTGCCAGCAGCGAGGACAGAAGAGAGACCCAGTACTTC.